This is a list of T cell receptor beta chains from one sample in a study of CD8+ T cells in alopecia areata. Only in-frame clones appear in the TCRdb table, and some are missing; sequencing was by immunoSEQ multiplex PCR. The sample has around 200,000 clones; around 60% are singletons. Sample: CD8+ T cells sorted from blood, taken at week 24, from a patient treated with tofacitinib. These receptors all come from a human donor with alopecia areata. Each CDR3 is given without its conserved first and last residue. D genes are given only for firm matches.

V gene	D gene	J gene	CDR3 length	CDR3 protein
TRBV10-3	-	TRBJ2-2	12	ASSEEKGYRELF
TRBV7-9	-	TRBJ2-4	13	ASSSRDSGTDIQY
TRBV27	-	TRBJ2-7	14	ASSLFAQAQDYEQY
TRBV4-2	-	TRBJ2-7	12	ASSQDSVRSEQY
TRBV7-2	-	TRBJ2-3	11	ASSLEGPIQQY
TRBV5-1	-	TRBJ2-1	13	ASSLDMSLYNEQF
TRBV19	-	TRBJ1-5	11	ASSMWEDQPQH
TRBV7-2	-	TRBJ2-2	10	ASTPFAGELF
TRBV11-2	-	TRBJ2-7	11	ASSPGTDYEQY
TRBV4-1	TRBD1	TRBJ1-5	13	ASSREDRNNQPQH
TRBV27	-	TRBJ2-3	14	ASSPEGTPGGDTQY
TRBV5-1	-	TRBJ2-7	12	ASSSENVGYEQY
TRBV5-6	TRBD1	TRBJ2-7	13	ASRKFRDRGLEQY
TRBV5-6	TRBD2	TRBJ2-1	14	ASSSERGRPYNEQF
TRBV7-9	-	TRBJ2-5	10	ASSEYQETQY
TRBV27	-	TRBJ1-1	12	ASSPIPPYTEAF
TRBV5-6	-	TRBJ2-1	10	ASSLADRGQF
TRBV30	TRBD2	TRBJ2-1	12	AWSVLAGRNEQF
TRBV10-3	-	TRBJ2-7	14	AISEGSGTGRNEQY
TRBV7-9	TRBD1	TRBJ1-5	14	ASSDGTGGGNQPQH
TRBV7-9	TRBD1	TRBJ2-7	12	ASSRRDRTYEQY
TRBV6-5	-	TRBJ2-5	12	ASKLAHPGETQY
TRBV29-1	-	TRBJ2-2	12	SVSRDPNTGELF
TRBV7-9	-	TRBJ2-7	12	ASSLVPGSYEQY
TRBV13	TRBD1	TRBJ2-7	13	ASSSPGQGDHEQY
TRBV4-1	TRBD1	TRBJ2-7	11	ASSGGQGYEQY
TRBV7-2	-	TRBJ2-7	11	ASSPDWTYEQY
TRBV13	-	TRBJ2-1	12	ASRGTESYNEQF
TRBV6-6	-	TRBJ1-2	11	ASTKSPNYGYT
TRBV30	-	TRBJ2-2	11	AWILGSTGELF
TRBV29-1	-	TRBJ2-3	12	SVVLGRDTDTQY
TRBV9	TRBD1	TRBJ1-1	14	ASSPSGAGGRTEAF
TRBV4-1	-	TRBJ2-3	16	ASSQVWPDLAGTDTQY
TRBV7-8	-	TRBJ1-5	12	ASSIWTDNQPQH
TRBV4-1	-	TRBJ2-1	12	ASSQVSSGDEQF
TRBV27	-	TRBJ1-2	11	ASSTTPWFGYT
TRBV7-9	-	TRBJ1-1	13	ASSLFNAGNTEAF
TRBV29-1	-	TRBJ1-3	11	SGWGSSGNTIY
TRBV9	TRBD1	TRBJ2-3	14	ASSVVRTGGGDTQY
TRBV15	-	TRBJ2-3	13	ATSITGYSTDTQY
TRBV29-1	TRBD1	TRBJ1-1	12	SVFAGTGSTEAF
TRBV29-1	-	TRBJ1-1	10	SVVDLNTEAF
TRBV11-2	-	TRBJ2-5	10	ASSSVAETQY
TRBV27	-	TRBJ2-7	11	ASSPGFFYEQY
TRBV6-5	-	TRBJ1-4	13	ASSRTQGPNEKLF
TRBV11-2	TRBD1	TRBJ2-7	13	ASSSTTGVLSEQY
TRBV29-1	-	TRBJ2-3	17	SVSQLGQSHQVRTDTQY
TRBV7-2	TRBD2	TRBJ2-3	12	ASSLGLAGGRQY
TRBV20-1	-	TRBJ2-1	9	SWVIYNEQF
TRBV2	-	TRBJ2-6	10	AISGGANVLT
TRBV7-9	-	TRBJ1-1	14	ASSLALVTSNTEAF
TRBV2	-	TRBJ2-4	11	ASSPISENIQY
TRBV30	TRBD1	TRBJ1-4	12	AWSTGPTNEKLF
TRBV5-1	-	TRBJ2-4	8	ASSPQGRY
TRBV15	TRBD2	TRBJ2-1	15	ATSGWTSGGTYNEQF
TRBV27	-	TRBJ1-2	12	ASSLGLGTDGYT
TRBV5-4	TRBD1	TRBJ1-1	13	ASSFRQGQNTEAF
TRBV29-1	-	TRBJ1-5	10	SVASINQPQH
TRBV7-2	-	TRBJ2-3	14	ASSFRRRREADTQY